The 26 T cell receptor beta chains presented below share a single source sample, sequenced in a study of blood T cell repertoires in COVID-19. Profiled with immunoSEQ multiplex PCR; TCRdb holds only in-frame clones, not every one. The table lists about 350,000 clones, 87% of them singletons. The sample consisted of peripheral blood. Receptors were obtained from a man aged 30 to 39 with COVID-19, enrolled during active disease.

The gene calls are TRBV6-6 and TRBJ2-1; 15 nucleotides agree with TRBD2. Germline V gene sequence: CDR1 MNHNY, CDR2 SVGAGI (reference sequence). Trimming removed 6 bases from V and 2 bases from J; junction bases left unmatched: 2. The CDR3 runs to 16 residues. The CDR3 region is CASSRTSGGAYNEQFF. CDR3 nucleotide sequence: TGTGCCAGCAGCCGGACTAGCGGGGGGGCCTACAATGAGCAGTTCTTC.

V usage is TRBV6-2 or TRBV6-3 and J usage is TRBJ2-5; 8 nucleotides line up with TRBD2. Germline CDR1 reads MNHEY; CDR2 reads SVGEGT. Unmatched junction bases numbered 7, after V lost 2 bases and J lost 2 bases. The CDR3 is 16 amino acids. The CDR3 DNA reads TGTGCCAGCAGTTACGGCAGGAGCGGGGGTCAAGAGACCCAGTACTTC. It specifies CASSYGRSGGQETQYF.

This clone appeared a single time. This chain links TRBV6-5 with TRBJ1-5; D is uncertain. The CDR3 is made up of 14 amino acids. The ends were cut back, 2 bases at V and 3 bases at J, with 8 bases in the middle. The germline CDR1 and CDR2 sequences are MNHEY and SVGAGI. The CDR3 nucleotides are TGTGCCAGCAGTTACAACGGGGACAATCAGCCCCAGCATTTT. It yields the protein CASSYNGDNQPQHF.

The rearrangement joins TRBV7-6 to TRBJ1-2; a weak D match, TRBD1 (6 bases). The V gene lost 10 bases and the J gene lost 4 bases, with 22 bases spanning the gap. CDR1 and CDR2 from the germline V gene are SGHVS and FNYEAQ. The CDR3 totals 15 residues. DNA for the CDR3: TGTGCCACCCGGGGGGGGCCCTACCCCCCCTATGGCTACACCTTC. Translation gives CATRGGPYPPYGYTF.

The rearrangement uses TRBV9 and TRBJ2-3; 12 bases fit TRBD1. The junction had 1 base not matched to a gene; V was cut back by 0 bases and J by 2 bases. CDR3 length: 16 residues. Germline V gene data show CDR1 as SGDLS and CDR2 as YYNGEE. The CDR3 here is CASSVGGQGATDTQYF. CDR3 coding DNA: TGTGCCAGCAGCGTAGGGGGACAGGGGGCCACAGATACGCAGTATTTT.

In DNA form, the CDR3 reads TGTGCCACCAGCAGAGAGGCTAGCACCCTTGACACAGATACGCAGTATTTT. Its protein product is CATSREASTLDTDTQYF. The V call is TRBV15, the J call TRBJ2-3, with D possibly being TRBD2 (5 bases). Germline-derived CDR1 and CDR2 are LNHNV and YYDKDF (reference sequence). The CDR3 spans 17 residues. Trimming stripped 0 bases from V and 2 bases from J, with 15 bases between.

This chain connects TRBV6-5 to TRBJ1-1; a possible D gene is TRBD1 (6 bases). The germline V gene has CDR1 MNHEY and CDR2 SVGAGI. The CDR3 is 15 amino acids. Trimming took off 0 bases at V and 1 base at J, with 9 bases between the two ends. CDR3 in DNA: TGTGCCAGCAGTTACTCAGGGACAACGAACACTGAAGCTTTCTTT. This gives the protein CASSYSGTTNTEAFF.

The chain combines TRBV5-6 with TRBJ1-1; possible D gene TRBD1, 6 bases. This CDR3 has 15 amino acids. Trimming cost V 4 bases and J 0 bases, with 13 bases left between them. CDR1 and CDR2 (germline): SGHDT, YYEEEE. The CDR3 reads CASSPWGGLNTEAFF. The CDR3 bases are TGTGCCAGCAGCCCCTGGGGGGGCCTGAACACTGAAGCTTTCTTT.

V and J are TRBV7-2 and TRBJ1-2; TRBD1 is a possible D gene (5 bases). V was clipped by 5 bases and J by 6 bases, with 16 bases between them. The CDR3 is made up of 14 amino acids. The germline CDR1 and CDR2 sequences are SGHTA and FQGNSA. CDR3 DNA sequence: TGTGCCAGCAGCCCCCGCCAGGACATGGATGGCTACACCTTC. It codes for CASSPRQDMDGYTF.

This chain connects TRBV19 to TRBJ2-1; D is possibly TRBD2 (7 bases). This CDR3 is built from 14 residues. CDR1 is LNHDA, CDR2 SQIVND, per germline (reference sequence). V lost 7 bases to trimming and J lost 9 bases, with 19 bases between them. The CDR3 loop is CASTSGGGAFEQFF. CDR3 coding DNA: TGTGCCAGTACCTCGGGGGGCGGGGCTTTTGAGCAGTTCTTC.

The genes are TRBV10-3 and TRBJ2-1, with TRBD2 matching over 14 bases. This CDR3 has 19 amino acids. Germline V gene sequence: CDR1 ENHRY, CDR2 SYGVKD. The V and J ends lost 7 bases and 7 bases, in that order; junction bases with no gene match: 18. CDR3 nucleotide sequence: TGTGCCATCAATAAGGGACAGGGGACTAGCGGGAGTTCAGAAAATGAGCAGTTCTTC. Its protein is CAINKGQGTSGSSENEQFF.

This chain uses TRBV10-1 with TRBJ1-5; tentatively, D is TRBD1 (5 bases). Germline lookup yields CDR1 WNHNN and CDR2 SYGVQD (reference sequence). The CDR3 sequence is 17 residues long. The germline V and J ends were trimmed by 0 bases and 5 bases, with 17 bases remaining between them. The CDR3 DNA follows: TGCGCCAGCAGTGAGTCGATTATTCCAGGGACTGATCAGCCCCAGCATTTT. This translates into CASSESIIPGTDQPQHF.

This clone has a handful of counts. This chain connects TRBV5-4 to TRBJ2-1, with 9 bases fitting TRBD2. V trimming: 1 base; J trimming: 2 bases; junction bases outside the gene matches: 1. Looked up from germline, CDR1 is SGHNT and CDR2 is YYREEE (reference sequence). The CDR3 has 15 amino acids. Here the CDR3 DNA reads TGTGCCAGCAGCTTGAGCGGGAGGACCTACAATGAGCAGTTCTTC. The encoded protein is CASSLSGRTYNEQFF. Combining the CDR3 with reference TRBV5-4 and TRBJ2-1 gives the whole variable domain ETGVTQSPTHLIKTRGQQVTLRCSSQSGHNTVSWYQQALGQGPQFIFQYYREEENGRGNFPPRFSGLQFPNYSSELNVNALELDDSALYLCASSLSGRTYNEQFFGPGTRLTVL.

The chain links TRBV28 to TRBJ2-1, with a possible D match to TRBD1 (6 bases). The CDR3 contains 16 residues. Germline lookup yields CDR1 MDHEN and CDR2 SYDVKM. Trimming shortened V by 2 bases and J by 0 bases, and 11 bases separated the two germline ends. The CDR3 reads CASSLAQGLSYNEQFF. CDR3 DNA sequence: TGTGCCAGCAGTTTAGCTCAGGGGCTCTCCTACAATGAGCAGTTCTTC. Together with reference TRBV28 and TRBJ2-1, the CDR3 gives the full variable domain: DVKVTQSSRYLVKRTGEKVFLECVQDMDHENMFWYRQDPGLGLRLIYFSYDVKMKEKGDIPEGYSVSREKKERFSLILESASTNQTSMYLCASSLAQGLSYNEQFFGPGTRLTVL.

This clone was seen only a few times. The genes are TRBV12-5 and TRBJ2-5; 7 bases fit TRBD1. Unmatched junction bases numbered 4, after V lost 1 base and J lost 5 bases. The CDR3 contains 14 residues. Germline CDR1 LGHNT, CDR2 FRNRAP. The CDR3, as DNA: TGTGCTAGTGGTTTGGGACAGGGAACTGAGACCCAGTACTTC. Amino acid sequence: CASGLGQGTETQYF.

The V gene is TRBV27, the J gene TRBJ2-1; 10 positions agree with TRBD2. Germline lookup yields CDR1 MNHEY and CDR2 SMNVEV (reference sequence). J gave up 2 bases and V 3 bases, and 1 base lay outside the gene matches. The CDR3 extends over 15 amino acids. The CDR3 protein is CASSFLAGAYNEQFF. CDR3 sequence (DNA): TGTGCCAGCAGTTTTCTAGCGGGAGCCTACAATGAGCAGTTCTTC.

CDR3 DNA: TGTGCCTGGAGTTTCAGGGGGCTGGATGGCTACACCTTC. Translating gives CAWSFRGLDGYTF. The J gene is TRBJ1-2, the V gene TRBV30; 8 nucleotides agree with TRBD1. V lost 2 bases, J lost 6 bases, and 5 bases stayed unmatched. The CDR3 has 13 residues. Germline V gene sequence: CDR1 GTSNPN, CDR2 SVGIG (reference sequence).

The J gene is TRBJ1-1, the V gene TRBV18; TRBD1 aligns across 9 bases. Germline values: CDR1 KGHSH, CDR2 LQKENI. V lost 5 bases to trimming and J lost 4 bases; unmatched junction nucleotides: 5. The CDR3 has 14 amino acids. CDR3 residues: CASSTTGGFTEAFF. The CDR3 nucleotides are TGTGCCAGCTCAACTACAGGGGGCTTCACTGAAGCTTTCTTT.

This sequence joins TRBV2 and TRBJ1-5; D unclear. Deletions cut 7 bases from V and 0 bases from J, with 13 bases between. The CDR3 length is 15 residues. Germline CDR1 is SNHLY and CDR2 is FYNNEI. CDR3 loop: CASTTDRHSNQPQHF. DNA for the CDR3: TGTGCCAGCACCACAGACCGTCATAGCAATCAGCCCCAGCATTTT.

CDR3 sequence reads: CASSIRTGGSYEQYF. CDR3 coding DNA: TGTGCCAGTAGTATCCGGACAGGGGGGTCCTACGAGCAGTACTTC. The rearrangement links TRBV19 to TRBJ2-7; 10 positions match TRBD1. The germline V gene encodes CDR1 LNHDA and CDR2 SQIVND (reference sequence). The CDR3 contains 15 residues. The V gene end was trimmed by 3 bases and the J gene end by 1 base; junction bases not matched to a gene: 3.

The DNA for the CDR3 is TGTGCCAGCAGTTACTGGGGGGACGACACTGAAGCTTTCTTT. Residues: CASSYWGDDTEAFF. The chain uses TRBV6-5 and TRBJ1-1; the D gene is possibly TRBD1 (5 bases). Looked up from germline, CDR1 is MNHEY and CDR2 is SVGAGI. The CDR3 spans 14 residues. Trimming shortened V by 1 base and J by 3 bases, and 9 bases separated the two germline ends.

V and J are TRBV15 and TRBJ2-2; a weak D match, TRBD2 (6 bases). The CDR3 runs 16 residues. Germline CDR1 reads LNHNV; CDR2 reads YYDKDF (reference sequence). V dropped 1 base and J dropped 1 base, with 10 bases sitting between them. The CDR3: CATSRVYGGNTGELFF. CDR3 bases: TGTGCCACCAGCAGAGTGTACGGGGGGAACACCGGGGAGCTGTTTTTT.

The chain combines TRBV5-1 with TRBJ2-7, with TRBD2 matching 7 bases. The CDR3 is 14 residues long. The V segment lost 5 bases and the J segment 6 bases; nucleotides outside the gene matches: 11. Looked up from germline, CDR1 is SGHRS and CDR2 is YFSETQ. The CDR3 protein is CASRETSLPSEQYF. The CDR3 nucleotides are TGCGCCAGCAGGGAGACTAGCTTACCGAGCGAGCAGTACTTC.

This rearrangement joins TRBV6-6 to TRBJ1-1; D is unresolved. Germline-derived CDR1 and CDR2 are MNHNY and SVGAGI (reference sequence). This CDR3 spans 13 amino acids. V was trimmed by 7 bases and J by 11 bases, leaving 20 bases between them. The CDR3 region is CASTPIEGVRAFF. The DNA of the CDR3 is TGTGCCAGCACCCCGATCGAGGGAGTAAGGGCTTTCTTT.

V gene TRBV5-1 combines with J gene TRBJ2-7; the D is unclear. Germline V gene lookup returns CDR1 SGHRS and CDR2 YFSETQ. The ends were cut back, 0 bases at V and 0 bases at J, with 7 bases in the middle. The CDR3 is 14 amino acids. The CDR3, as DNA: TGCGCCAGCAGCTTGGTTGCGGCCTCCTACGAGCAGTACTTC. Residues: CASSLVAASYEQYF.

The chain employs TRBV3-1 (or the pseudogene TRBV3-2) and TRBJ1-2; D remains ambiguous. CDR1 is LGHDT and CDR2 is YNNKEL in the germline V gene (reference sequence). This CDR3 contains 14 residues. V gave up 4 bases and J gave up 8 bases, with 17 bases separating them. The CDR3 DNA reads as TGTGCCAGCAGCCTCGAGGGCCCCAGGCGGGGCTACACCTTC. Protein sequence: CASSLEGPRRGYTF.